This passage covers 12 T cell receptor beta chains from one sample sequenced in a study of T cells in Graves' hyperthyroidism and ophthalmopathy. Researchers amplified the TCR beta CDR3 regions from RNA transcripts. A set of HTBI primers served as the primers for a first-round RT-PCR of the TCR CDR3. TCRdb reprocessed the multiplex PCR reads with MiXCR, giving one entry per CDR3 protein. This table holds hundreds of thousands of distinct CDR3 sequences, about 12% found once. Specimen: blood. The receptors here all came from a woman under 30 with Graves' hyperthyroidism.

This clonotype was seen at least ten times. V is TRBV2 and J is TRBJ2-3; tentative D call: TRBD2 (6 bases). Per germline, CDR1 SNHLY and CDR2 FYNNEI. The CDR3 loop spans 13 amino acids. V was cut by 6 bases and J by 3 bases, with 10 bases left in between. The CDR3 spells CASSWDFTDTQYF. The CDR3 bases are TGTGCCAGCAGCTGGGACTTTACAGATACGCAGTATTTT. The whole variable domain, remainder taken from reference TRBV2 and TRBJ2-3, is EPEVTQTPSHQVTQMGQEVILRCVPISNHLYFYWYRQILGQKVEFLVSFYNNEISEKSEIFDDQFSVERPDGSNFTLKIRSTKLEDSAMYFCASSWDFTDTQYFGPGTRLTVL.

This chain uses TRBV4-1 with TRBJ1-3; D call uncertain. The CDR3 is made up of 15 amino acids. Trimming shortened V by 1 base and J by 0 bases, and 7 bases separated the two germline ends. Germline CDR1 and CDR2: MGHRA and YSYEKL. In DNA, the CDR3 is TGCGCCAGCAGCCAAGGGGCCGCCTCTGGAAACACCATATATTTT. It translates to CASSQGAASGNTIYF.

The sample holds one count of this clonotype. CDR3 in amino acids: CASSLVGGGHYNEQFF. CDR3 DNA sequence: TGCGCCAGCAGCTTGGTCGGCGGGGGCCATTACAATGAGCAGTTCTTC. The chain has TRBV5-1 and TRBJ2-1, with D perhaps TRBD2 (7 bases). In germline, CDR1 is SGHRS, CDR2 YFSETQ. The CDR3 extends over 16 amino acids. V was trimmed by 0 bases and J by 4 bases, leaving 14 bases between them.

This clonotype was seen at least ten times. V is TRBV27 and J is TRBJ2-1, with D tentatively TRBD2 (5 bases). The CDR3 totals 15 residues. Looked up from germline, CDR1 is MNHEY and CDR2 is SMNVEV (reference sequence). Trimming left V 0 bases short and J 8 bases short, with 14 bases between. CDR3 loop: CASSLSQASRDEQFF. In DNA, the CDR3 is TGTGCCAGCAGTTTATCGCAGGCTTCGAGGGATGAGCAGTTCTTC.

This clonotype appeared many times. The V call is TRBV18, the J call TRBJ1-5, with D possibly matching TRBD1 (6 bases). Looked up from germline, CDR1 is KGHSH and CDR2 is LQKENI. The CDR3 has 13 amino acids. V gave up 8 bases and J gave up 2 bases, with 10 bases separating them. The CDR3 DNA is TGTGCCAGCACAGGGAGGGGCAATCAGCCCCAGCATTTT. As protein: CASTGRGNQPQHF.

The chain carries TRBV12-3 or TRBV12-4 and TRBJ1-1, with D uncertain. CDR3 length: 15 residues. Trimming shortened V by 2 bases and J by 4 bases, and 14 bases separated the two germline ends. The CDR3 nucleotides are TGTGCCAGCAGTTTACGCGGTCCCCGGGGCACTGAAGCTTTCTTT. It encodes CASSLRGPRGTEAFF.

The sample holds many counts of this clonotype. J is TRBJ1-3 and V is TRBV3-1; unclear D gene. This CDR3 is 13 amino acids long. Germline CDR1 LGHDT, CDR2 YNNKEL (reference sequence). V lost 1 base and J 4 bases, leaving 5 bases between the germline ends. CDR3 protein: CASSQVIGNTIYF. CDR3 DNA: TGTGCCAGCAGCCAAGTCATAGGAAACACCATATATTTT.

This clonotype was recorded at least ten times. The rearrangement links TRBV9 to TRBJ2-3; 8 nucleotides match TRBD1. This CDR3 spans 16 amino acids. Germline V gene lookup returns CDR1 SGDLS and CDR2 YYNGEE. Germline trimming cut 3 bases from V and 3 bases from J; bases unmatched to any gene: 9. The chain's CDR3 is CASSADGQGWTDTQYF. Here the CDR3 DNA reads TGTGCCAGCAGCGCGGATGGACAGGGCTGGACAGATACGCAGTATTTT.

This clonotype has a handful of counts. This sequence joins TRBV30 and TRBJ2-7; D is perhaps TRBD1 (6 bases). V was cut by 4 bases and J by 4 bases, with 14 bases left in between. The germline CDR1 and CDR2 sequences are GTSNPN and SVGIG (reference sequence). The CDR3 length is 13 residues. CDR3 sequence reads: CAWIDRPTYEQYF. CDR3 bases: TGTGCCTGGATTGACAGGCCGACTTACGAGCAGTACTTC.

This clonotype was seen a few times. This chain uses TRBV10-3 with TRBJ2-7; 9 bases are shared with TRBD1. V trimming: 10 bases; J trimming: 2 bases; junction bases outside the gene matches: 9. Per the germline V gene, CDR1 is ENHRY and CDR2 is SYGVKD. The CDR3 is 14 residues long. The CDR3 sequence is CATLGQGKAYEQYF. The CDR3 coding sequence is TGTGCCACCCTAGGACAGGGGAAGGCCTACGAGCAGTACTTC.

This clonotype was found a few times. The V gene is TRBV28, the J gene TRBJ1-5; D unresolved. The CDR3 has 15 amino acids. The ends were cut back, 5 bases at V and 0 bases at J, with 11 bases in the middle. CDR1 and CDR2 from the germline V gene are MDHEN and SYDVKM. CDR3 sequence reads: CASSAEIYSNQPQHF. The CDR3 DNA reads TGTGCCAGCAGTGCGGAAATCTATAGCAATCAGCCCCAGCATTTT. The full variable domain, its missing parts supplied by reference TRBV28 and TRBJ1-5, is DVKVTQSSRYLVKRTGEKVFLECVQDMDHENMFWYRQDPGLGLRLIYFSYDVKMKEKGDIPEGYSVSREKKERFSLILESASTNQTSMYLCASSAEIYSNQPQHFGDGTRLSIL.

This clonotype came up many times. This chain joins TRBV12-3 or TRBV12-4 and TRBJ1-5; 11 bases fit TRBD1. The CDR3 extends over 15 amino acids. J lost 6 bases, V lost 3 bases, and 4 bases had no gene match. The CDR3 sequence is CASSLWDRGGQPQHF. CDR3 nucleotide sequence: TGTGCCAGCAGTTTGTGGGACAGGGGGGGTCAGCCCCAGCATTTT.